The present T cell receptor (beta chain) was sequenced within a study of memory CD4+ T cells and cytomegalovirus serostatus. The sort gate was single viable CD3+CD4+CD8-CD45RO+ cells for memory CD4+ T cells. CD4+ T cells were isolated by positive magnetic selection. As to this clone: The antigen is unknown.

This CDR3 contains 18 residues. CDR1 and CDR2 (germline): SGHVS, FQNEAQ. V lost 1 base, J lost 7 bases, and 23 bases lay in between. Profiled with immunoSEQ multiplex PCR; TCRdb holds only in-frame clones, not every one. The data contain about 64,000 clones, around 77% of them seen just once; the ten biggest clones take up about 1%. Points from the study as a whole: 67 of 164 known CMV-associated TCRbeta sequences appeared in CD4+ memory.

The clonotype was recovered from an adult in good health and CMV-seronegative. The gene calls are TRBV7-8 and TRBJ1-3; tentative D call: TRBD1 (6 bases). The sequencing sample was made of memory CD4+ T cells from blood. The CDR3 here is CASSLGRGQAIRGNTIYF. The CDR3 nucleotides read TGTGCCAGCAGCTTAGGCAGGGGCCAAGCGATTCGGGGTAACACCATATATTTT.